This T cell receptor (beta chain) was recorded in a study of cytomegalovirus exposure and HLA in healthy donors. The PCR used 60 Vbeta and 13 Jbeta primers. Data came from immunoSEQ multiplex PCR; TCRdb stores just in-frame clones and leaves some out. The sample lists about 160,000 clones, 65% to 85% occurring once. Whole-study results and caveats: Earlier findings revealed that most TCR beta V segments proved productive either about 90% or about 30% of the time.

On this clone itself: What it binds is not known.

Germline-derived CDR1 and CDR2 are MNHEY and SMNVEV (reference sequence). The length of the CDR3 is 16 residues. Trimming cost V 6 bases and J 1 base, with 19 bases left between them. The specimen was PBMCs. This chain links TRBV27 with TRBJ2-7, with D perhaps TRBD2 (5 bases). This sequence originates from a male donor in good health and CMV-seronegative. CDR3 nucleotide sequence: TGTGCCAGCAGCCCTCAGTTAGCGATCTCATCCTACGAGCAGTACTTC. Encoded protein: CASSPQLAISSYEQYF.